The clone carrying this T cell receptor (beta chain) was recorded many times. The entry originates in a study of blood T cells in healthy people across ages. A sample-barcoded 5' primer and a J-beta primer mix were used in a second PCR of about 7 to 11 cycles. TCRdb fed the 5' RACE reads into MiXCR, producing one record per CDR3 protein. The data show under 700,000 distinct CDR3 sequences, with approximately 25% seen just once and roughly 9% held by the top ten. The V end was cut by 4 bases, the J end by 7 bases, with 7 bases between. The CDR3 has 11 amino acids. This sample also appeared in a second study, on T cells of mothers and their children. That study adds: Sample barcodes and 2-4 random nucleotides came from the second PCR's M1S primer. Unrelated mother-child pairs always had slightly, but never significantly, lower normalized overlap than related pairs.

The sequence was collected from a boy aged 10-17 years in good health. The J gene is TRBJ2-5, the V gene TRBV12-3 or TRBV12-4, with no clear D. Source material: blood. DNA for the CDR3: TGTGCCAGCAGTTATTCGGGGACCCAGTACTTC. Its protein is CASSYSGTQYF.